A single sample is the source of the 28 T cell receptor beta chains below, sequenced in a study of blood T cell repertoires in COVID-19. TCRdb's copy holds only in-frame clones and misses some; the assay was immunoSEQ multiplex PCR. The sample lists a few hundred thousand clones, 90% occurring once. The sample consisted of peripheral blood. The receptor set was obtained from a woman aged 45-59 years with COVID-19, enrolled during active disease.

The J gene is TRBJ1-4, the V gene TRBV30, with 8 bases that match TRBD1. Germline values: CDR1 GTSNPN, CDR2 SVGIG (reference sequence). The CDR3 is 13 amino acids. The V segment lost 5 bases and the J segment 8 bases; nucleotides outside the gene matches: 7. The CDR3 bases are TGTGCCTGGTCGACAGGGGTAGGGGAAAAACTGTTTTTT. Translated, it gives CAWSTGVGEKLFF.

V usage is TRBV10-3 and J usage is TRBJ2-2; the match to TRBD1 covers 7 bases. CDR3 size: 14 residues. Germline-derived CDR1 and CDR2 are ENHRY and SYGVKD. V was pared by 0 bases and J by 5 bases, with 0 bases of the junction left unmatched. The CDR3, as DNA: TGTGCCATCAGTGAGTCGACAGGGACCGGGGAGCTGTTTTTT. Its protein product is CAISESTGTGELFF.

V gene TRBV29-1 combines with J gene TRBJ1-2; 9 bases are a match to TRBD1. V lost 3 bases to trimming and J lost 5 bases; unmatched junction nucleotides: 4. CDR3 length: 13 residues. Germline V gives CDR1 SQVTM, CDR2 ANQGSEA. The CDR3: CSVEGGTGYGYTF. CDR3 nucleotide sequence: TGCAGCGTTGAGGGTGGGACAGGGTATGGCTACACCTTC. Full variable domain (remainder filled in from reference TRBV29-1 and TRBJ1-2): SAVISQKPSRDICQRGTSLTIQCQVDSQVTMMFWYRQQPGQSLTLIATANQGSEATYESGFVIDKFPISRPNLTFSTLTVSNMSPEDSSIYLCSVEGGTGYGYTFGSGTRLTVV.

This clone was found once. This rearrangement joins TRBV6-2 or TRBV6-3 to TRBJ2-5; 7 nucleotides agree with TRBD2. This CDR3 contains 14 residues. CDR1 and CDR2 from the germline V gene are MNHEY and SVGEGT. Trimming at V came to 2 bases and at J to 1 base, leaving 1 base not matched to a gene. CDR3 protein: CASSYAGVQETQYF. CDR3 coding DNA: TGTGCCAGCAGTTACGCGGGGGTCCAAGAGACCCAGTACTTC.

The chain couples TRBV19 to TRBJ2-2; 7 bases fit TRBD1. Germline lookup yields CDR1 LNHDA and CDR2 SQIVND (reference sequence). The CDR3 has 16 residues. The J segment lost 1 base and the V segment lost 6 bases, leaving 8 bases of the junction unmatched. The CDR3 DNA is TGTGCCAGTAGCGATCGGACAGGCCTGAACACCGGGGAGCTGTTTTTT. The encoded protein is CASSDRTGLNTGELFF.

V usage is TRBV5-6 and J usage is TRBJ1-2; the match to TRBD1 covers 7 bases. After removal of 5 bases from V and 5 bases from J, the junction contained 6 bases not matched to a gene. The CDR3 has 13 residues. Germline V gene sequence: CDR1 SGHDT, CDR2 YYEEEE. CDR3 DNA: TGTGCCAGCAGGCCAGACAGGGTGTATGGCTACACCTTC. Protein product: CASRPDRVYGYTF.

This chain links TRBV7-9 with TRBJ1-1; D gene uncertain. The V gene lost 1 base and the J gene lost 7 bases, with 13 bases spanning the gap. Germline V gene sequence: CDR1 SEHNR, CDR2 FQNEAQ (reference sequence). The CDR3 loop spans 14 amino acids. CDR3 residues: CASSLEMPGSEAFF. In DNA form, the CDR3 reads TGTGCCAGCAGCTTAGAGATGCCGGGGAGTGAAGCTTTCTTT.

This sequence joins TRBV5-1 and TRBJ1-1, with a weak D call TRBD1 (6 bases). Trimming removed 0 bases from V and 4 bases from J, with 16 bases in between. This CDR3 is 16 amino acids long. Per germline, CDR1 SGHRS and CDR2 YFSETQ. The CDR3 reads CASSLDLGAVGTEAFF. CDR3 nucleotides: TGCGCCAGCAGCTTGGACCTGGGGGCTGTGGGCACTGAAGCTTTCTTT.

This CDR3 is CASSARTSGIYEQYF. CDR3 nucleotides: TGTGCCAGCAGTGCAAGGACTAGCGGCATCTACGAGCAGTACTTC. The rearrangement joins TRBV6-4 to TRBJ2-7; 10 bases fit TRBD2. Trimming removed 4 bases from V and 3 bases from J; junction bases left unmatched: 6. CDR1 MRHNA and CDR2 SNTAGT come from the germline V gene. This CDR3 contains 15 residues.

This sequence joins TRBV6-2 or TRBV6-3 and TRBJ2-7; a possible D gene is TRBD1 (5 bases). The ends were cut back, 0 bases at V and 0 bases at J, with 12 bases in the middle. Germline CDR1 MNHEY, CDR2 SVGEGT. The CDR3 extends over 16 amino acids. CDR3 amino acids: CASSYSGHLTSYEQYF. The CDR3 region has the DNA TGTGCCAGCAGTTACTCCGGACACCTCACCTCCTACGAGCAGTACTTC.

V and J are TRBV19 and TRBJ2-1; 9 bases line up with TRBD2. V was clipped by 6 bases and J by 5 bases; unmatched bases: 11. This CDR3 comprises 16 residues. Germline-derived CDR1 and CDR2 are LNHDA and SQIVND (reference sequence). The CDR3 region has the DNA TGTGCCAGTAGCATCGGGTGGACTAGCGCCGACAATGAGCAGTTCTTC. Translation gives CASSIGWTSADNEQFF.

This chain connects TRBV4-3 to TRBJ2-1; 11 positions agree with TRBD2. With V trimmed by 4 bases and J by 8 bases, 10 bases remained unmatched. The CDR3 sequence is 16 residues long. The germline CDR1 and CDR2 sequences are LGHNA and YSLEER. The CDR3 protein is CASSPQLAGVRYEQFF. The CDR3 nucleotides are TGCGCCAGCAGCCCCCAACTAGCGGGAGTTCGGTATGAGCAGTTCTTC.

CDR3 nucleotides: TGTGCCAGTAGTGCCGGGACAGTCAACACTGAAGCTTTCTTT. It is translated as CASSAGTVNTEAFF. The genes are TRBV19 and TRBJ1-1; 7 bases line up with TRBD1. The trim removed 5 bases at V and 2 bases at J, leaving 5 bases unmatched. The CDR3 has 14 residues. The germline V gene encodes CDR1 LNHDA and CDR2 SQIVND (reference sequence). Filled out from reference TRBV19 and TRBJ1-1, the complete variable domain reads DGGITQSPKYLFRKEGQNVTLSCEQNLNHDAMYWYRQDPGQGLRLIYYSQIVNDFQKGDIAEGYSVSREKKESFPLTVTSAQKNPTAFYLCASSAGTVNTEAFFGQGTRLTVV.

As for this clone: One end of the junction fails to match germline, which may point to a read error. This rearrangement joins TRBV7-7 to TRBJ2-2, with 7 bases fitting TRBD1. From germline, CDR1 is SSHAT and CDR2 FNYEAQ (reference sequence). CDR3 length equals 16 residues. In DNA, the CDR3 is TGTGCTAGCAGCGCACGACAGGGTTCGAACACCGGGGAGCTGTTTTTT. Its protein product is CASSARQGSNTGELFF.

The chain joins TRBV28 to TRBJ1-4; D remains ambiguous. Trimming removed 3 bases at V and 4 bases at J, with 9 bases between. The CDR3 is made up of 14 amino acids. Germline V CDR1 and CDR2: MDHEN, SYDVKM. The CDR3 DNA reads as TGTGCCAGCAGTTTGGCAGGCCTTAATGAAAAACTGTTTTTT. Protein sequence: CASSLAGLNEKLFF.

The chain recombines TRBV11-2 with TRBJ1-2, with 9 bases aligning to TRBD1. V gave up 6 bases and J gave up 6 bases; unmatched junction bases: 5. The germline V gene has CDR1 SGHAT and CDR2 FQNNGV. This CDR3 spans 13 amino acids. The CDR3 DNA reads as TGTGCCAGCAGTAACACAGGGGGCAATGGCTACACCTTC. Protein: CASSNTGGNGYTF.

This chain links TRBV27 with TRBJ2-1, with TRBD2 identical over 9 bases. The V gene's germline CDR1 is MNHEY and CDR2 SMNVEV (reference sequence). The CDR3 runs 14 residues. Trimming removed 6 bases from V and 5 bases from J; junction bases left unmatched: 5. The CDR3 coding sequence is TGTGCCAGCAGCTTTATAGCGGGGGACAATGAGCAGTTCTTC. Translating gives CASSFIAGDNEQFF.

V is TRBV6-6 and J is TRBJ2-1; TRBD2 aligns across 13 bases. Germline CDR1 MNHNY, CDR2 SVGAGI (reference sequence). V gave up 5 bases and J gave up 8 bases; unmatched junction bases: 9. The CDR3 is 16 residues long. DNA of the CDR3: TGTGCCAGCAGTACAGGACTAGCGGGAGAGTTGGATGAGCAGTTCTTC. The encoded protein is CASSTGLAGELDEQFF.

This sequence joins TRBV6-5 and TRBJ1-2; D might be TRBD1 (5 bases). Germline V CDR1 and CDR2: MNHEY, SVGAGI. CDR3 length: 13 residues. Trimming took off 5 bases at V and 4 bases at J, with 11 bases between the two ends. In DNA, the CDR3 is TGTGCCAGCAGTCCGACAGTCGTCTATGGCTACACCTTC. Its protein product is CASSPTVVYGYTF.

The table lists this clone with a few counts. This sequence joins TRBV6-2 or TRBV6-3 and TRBJ1-5; D is uncertain. The CDR3 is made up of 15 amino acids. Germline V gene sequence: CDR1 MNHEY, CDR2 SVGEGT. With 0 bases removed from V and 0 bases from J, the gap between germline ends came to 6 bases. The CDR3 loop reads CASSYSSYSNQPQHF. In DNA form, the CDR3 reads TGTGCCAGCAGTTACTCGTCGTATAGCAATCAGCCCCAGCATTTT.

The rearrangement joins TRBV4-1 to TRBJ2-2; 7 nucleotides agree with TRBD1. The CDR3 runs 16 residues. Germline V gene data show CDR1 as MGHRA and CDR2 as YSYEKL. The V segment lost 4 bases and the J segment 0 bases; nucleotides outside the gene matches: 5. CDR3 protein: CASSPTGIPNTGELFF. The CDR3 bases are TGCGCCAGCAGCCCGACAGGGATCCCGAACACCGGGGAGCTGTTTTTT.

As concerns this clone: Other DNA sequences within the sample encode an identical CDR3. The chain uses TRBV7-2 and TRBJ1-2, with D tentatively TRBD1 (5 bases). The V end lost 1 base, the J end lost 4 bases, and 10 bases lay between the germline ends. Germline lookup yields CDR1 SGHTA and CDR2 FQGNSA. CDR3 size: 14 residues. The CDR3 DNA is TGTGCCAGCAGCTTAGGGCAGGGCAGCTATGGCTACACCTTC. The encoded protein is CASSLGQGSYGYTF.

The chain links TRBV7-2 to TRBJ2-7, with D unresolved. V was trimmed by 0 bases and J by 6 bases, leaving 9 bases between them. The CDR3 has 13 amino acids. Germline-derived CDR1 and CDR2 are SGHTA and FQGNSA. The CDR3 loop reads CASSLATAGEQYF. In nucleotides, the CDR3 is TGTGCCAGCAGCTTAGCCACAGCAGGCGAGCAGTACTTC.

This sequence joins TRBV5-1 and TRBJ2-3; 8 nucleotides match TRBD2. The CDR3 is made up of 15 amino acids. Losses at the gene ends were 3 bases for V and 4 bases for J; bases not matched to a gene: 7. Germline V gene lookup returns CDR1 SGHRS and CDR2 YFSETQ. In DNA, the CDR3 is TGCGCCAGCAGCTACGGGAGGGCCGGAGCAGATACGCAGTATTTT. This codes for CASSYGRAGADTQYF.

As regards this clone: The sample holds other DNA sequences that translate to the same CDR3. This chain's CDR3 is CASSLERGNTIYF. The CDR3 DNA reads TGCGCCAGCAGCTTGGAGCGAGGAAACACCATATATTTT. The chain has TRBV5-1 and TRBJ1-3; unclear D gene. Deletions cut 0 bases from V and 4 bases from J, with 5 bases between. Germline assignment: CDR1 SGHRS and CDR2 YFSETQ. The CDR3 contains 13 residues.

The chain carries TRBV2 and TRBJ1-5; D is ambiguous. The CDR3 has 12 residues. The germline V and J ends were trimmed by 11 bases and 11 bases, with 19 bases remaining between them. Germline CDR1 SNHLY, CDR2 FYNNEI. The CDR3 coding sequence is TGTGCCTCCGGGGAGCAAGTCACGGCCCAGCATTTT. Its protein is CASGEQVTAQHF.

The CDR3 DNA sequence: TGTGCCAGCAGGGTCGCCCAGACAGGACCCTATGGCTACACCTTC. Translating gives CASRVAQTGPYGYTF. This chain links TRBV28 with TRBJ1-2; D is possibly TRBD1 (6 bases). CDR1 is MDHEN, CDR2 SYDVKM, per germline. The CDR3 runs 15 residues. Between the trimmed V and J ends, which lost 6 bases and 4 bases, there was a span of 18 bases.

This clone was recorded once. The genes are TRBV5-4 and TRBJ2-7; TRBD2 might be the D (5 bases). Per the germline V gene, CDR1 is SGHNT and CDR2 is YYREEE (reference sequence). The CDR3 is 15 residues long. V was cut by 3 bases and J by 4 bases, with 17 bases left in between. CDR3 region: CASSSQTGLGYEQYF. Here the CDR3 DNA reads TGTGCCAGCAGCTCACAGACGGGATTAGGGTACGAGCAGTACTTC. Combining the CDR3 with reference TRBV5-4 and TRBJ2-7 gives the whole variable domain ETGVTQSPTHLIKTRGQQVTLRCSSQSGHNTVSWYQQALGQGPQFIFQYYREEENGRGNFPPRFSGLQFPNYSSELNVNALELDDSALYLCASSSQTGLGYEQYFGPGTRLTVT.